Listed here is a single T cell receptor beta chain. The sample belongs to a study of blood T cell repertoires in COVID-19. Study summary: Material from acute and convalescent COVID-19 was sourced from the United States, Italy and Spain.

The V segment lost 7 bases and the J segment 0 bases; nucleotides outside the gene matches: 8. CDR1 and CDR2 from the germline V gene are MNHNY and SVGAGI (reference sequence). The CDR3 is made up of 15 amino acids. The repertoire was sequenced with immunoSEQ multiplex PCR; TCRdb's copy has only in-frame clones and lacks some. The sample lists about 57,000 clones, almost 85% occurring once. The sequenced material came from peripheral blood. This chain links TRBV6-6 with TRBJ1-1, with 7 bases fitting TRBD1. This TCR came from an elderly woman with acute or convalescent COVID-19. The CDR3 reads CASINRDSLNTEAFF. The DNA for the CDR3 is TGTGCCAGCATCAACAGGGACAGCCTGAACACTGAAGCTTTCTTT.